One sample yielded the 2 T cell receptor beta chains listed below, sequenced in a study of blood T cell repertoires in COVID-19. Profiling relied on immunoSEQ multiplex PCR, and the TCRdb table lists in-frame clones only, not all of them. Of around 160,000 clones in the sample, around four fifths were seen once. The specimen sequenced was peripheral blood. All receptors come from a human donor in a cohort sampled during active COVID-19.

The table lists this clone with many counts. This chain uses TRBV25-1 with TRBJ1-2, with D tentatively TRBD1 (6 bases). Germline CDR1 and CDR2: MGHDK and SYGVNS. V was clipped by 2 bases and J by 8 bases, with 18 bases between them. This CDR3 is built from 15 residues. The CDR3 sequence: CASSEPAQGQGGYTF. The CDR3 DNA reads TGTGCCAGCAGTGAACCGGCGCAGGGCCAGGGGGGCTACACCTTC.

The V call is TRBV23-1, the J call TRBJ1-1; the D gene is possibly TRBD1 (6 bases). TRBV23-1 is identified as an open reading frame with a role that is uncertain. V dropped 1 base and J dropped 4 bases, with 13 bases sitting between them. The CDR3 is made up of 15 amino acids. DNA of the CDR3: TGCGCCAGCAGTCAATTATCGGGAGGGGGCACTGAAGCTTTCTTT. Translated, it gives CASSQLSGGGTEAFF.